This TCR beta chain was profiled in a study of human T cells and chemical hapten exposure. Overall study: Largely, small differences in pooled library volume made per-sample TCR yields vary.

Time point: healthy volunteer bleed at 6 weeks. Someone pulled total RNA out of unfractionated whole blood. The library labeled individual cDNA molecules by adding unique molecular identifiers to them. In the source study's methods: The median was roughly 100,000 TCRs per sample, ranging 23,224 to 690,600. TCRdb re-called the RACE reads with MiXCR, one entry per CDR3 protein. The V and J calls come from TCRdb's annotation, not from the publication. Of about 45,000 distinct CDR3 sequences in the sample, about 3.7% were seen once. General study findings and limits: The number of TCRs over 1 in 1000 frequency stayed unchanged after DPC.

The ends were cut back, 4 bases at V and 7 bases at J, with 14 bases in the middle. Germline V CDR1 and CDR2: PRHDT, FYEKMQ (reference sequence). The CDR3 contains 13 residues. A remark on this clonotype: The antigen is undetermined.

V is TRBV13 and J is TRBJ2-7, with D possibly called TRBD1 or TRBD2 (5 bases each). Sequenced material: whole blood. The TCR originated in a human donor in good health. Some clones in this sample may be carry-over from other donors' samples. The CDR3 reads CASSSGTGSEQYF. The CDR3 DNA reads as TGTGCCAGCAGCTCCGGGACGGGTAGTGAGCAGTACTTC. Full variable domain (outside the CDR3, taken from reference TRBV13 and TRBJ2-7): AAGVIQSPRHLIKEKRETATLKCYPIPRHDTVYWYQQGPGQDPQFLISFYEKMQSDKGSIPDRFSAQQFSDYHSELNMSSLELGDSALYFCASSSGTGSEQYFGPGTRLTVT.